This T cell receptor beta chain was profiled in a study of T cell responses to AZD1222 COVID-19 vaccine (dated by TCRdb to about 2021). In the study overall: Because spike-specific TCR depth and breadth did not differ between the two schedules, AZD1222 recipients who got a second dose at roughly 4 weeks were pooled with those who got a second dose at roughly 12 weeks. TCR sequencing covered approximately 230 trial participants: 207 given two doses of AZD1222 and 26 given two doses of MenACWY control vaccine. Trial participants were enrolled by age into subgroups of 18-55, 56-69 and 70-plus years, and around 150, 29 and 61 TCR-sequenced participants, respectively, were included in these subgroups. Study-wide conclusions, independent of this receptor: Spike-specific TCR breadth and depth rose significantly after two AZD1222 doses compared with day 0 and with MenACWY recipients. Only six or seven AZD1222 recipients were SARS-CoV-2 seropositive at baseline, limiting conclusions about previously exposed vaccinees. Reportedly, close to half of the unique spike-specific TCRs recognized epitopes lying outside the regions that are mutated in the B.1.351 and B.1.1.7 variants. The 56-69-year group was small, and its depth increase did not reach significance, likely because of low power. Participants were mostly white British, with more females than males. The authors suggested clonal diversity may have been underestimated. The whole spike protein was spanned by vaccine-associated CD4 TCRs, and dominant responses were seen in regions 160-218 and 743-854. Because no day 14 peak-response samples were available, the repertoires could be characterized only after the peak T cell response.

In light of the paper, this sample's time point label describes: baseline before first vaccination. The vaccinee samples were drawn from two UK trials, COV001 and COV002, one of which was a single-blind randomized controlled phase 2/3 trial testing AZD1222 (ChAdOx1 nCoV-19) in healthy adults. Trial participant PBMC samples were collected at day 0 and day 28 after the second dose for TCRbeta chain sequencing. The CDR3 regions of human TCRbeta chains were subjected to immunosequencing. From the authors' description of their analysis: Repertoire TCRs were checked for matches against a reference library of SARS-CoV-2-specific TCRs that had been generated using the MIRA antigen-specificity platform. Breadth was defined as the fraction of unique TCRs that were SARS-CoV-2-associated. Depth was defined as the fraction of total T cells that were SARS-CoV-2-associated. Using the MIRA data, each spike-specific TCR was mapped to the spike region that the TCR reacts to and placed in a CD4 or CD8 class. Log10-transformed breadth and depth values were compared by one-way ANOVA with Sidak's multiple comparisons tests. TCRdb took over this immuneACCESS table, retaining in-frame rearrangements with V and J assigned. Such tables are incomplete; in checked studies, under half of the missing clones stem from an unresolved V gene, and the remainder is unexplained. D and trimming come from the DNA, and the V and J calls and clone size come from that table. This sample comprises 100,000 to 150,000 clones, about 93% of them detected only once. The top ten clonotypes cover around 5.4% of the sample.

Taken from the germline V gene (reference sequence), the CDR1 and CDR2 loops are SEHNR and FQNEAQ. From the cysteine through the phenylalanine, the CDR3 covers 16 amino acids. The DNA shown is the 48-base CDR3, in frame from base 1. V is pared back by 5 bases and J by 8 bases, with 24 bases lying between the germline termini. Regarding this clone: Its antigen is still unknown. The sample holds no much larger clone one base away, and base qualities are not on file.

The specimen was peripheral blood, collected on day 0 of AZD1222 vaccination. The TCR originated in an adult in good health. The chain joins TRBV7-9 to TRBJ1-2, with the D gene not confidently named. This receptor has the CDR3 CASSLDLVFPGRGYTF. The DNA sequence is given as TGTGCCAGCAGCCTCGACTTAGTCTTTCCCGGGCGGGGCTACACCTTC.